Listed below are T cell receptor beta chains from one sample, sequenced in a study of T cell responses to AZD1222 COVID-19 vaccine. Here immunoSEQ multiplex PCR was the method, and the copy in TCRdb shows in-frame clones only, minus some. The sample shows around 120,000 clones, roughly 89% of them seen only once. The sample in question was peripheral blood, obtained on day 0 of AZD1222 vaccination. The receptors derive from an adult in good health. The CDR3 runs from the conserved cysteine through the conserved F or W. Each record gives: D gene, J gene, V gene, clone size, CDR3 DNA, CDR3 protein. The D gene is left open where the match is weak. Size is stated for part of the rows, as once, few or many counts, or as a class when the clone is expanded.

. TRBJ1-2 TRBV6-5 once TGTGCCAGCAGTTACTTCGGTCAGGGGAGCCCCTATGGCTACACCTTC CASSYFGQGSPYGYTF
. TRBJ1-2 TRBV15 . TGTGCCACCAGCAGAGATGGGAGGGACGGCTACACCTTC CATSRDGRDGYTF
. TRBJ1-3 TRBV6-6 . TGTGCCAGCAGCCCCTCCCAAGGAAACACCATATATTTT CASSPSQGNTIYF
. TRBJ2-7 TRBV9 . TGTGCCAGCAGCACACAGGACGGGCTCTACGAGCAGTACTTC CASSTQDGLYEQYF
. TRBJ1-2 TRBV2 . TGTGCCAGCAAGAGGGAGACGTCAAATGTTGGCTACACCTTC CASKRETSNVGYTF
. TRBJ1-4 TRBV5-8 . TGTGCCAGCAGCACACGGTTAAACCCAGGATCAAAACTGTTTTTT CASSTRLNPGSKLFF
. TRBJ1-4 TRBV4-1 . TGCGCCAGCAGCCAAGAACAGGGCAAAAATGAAAAACTGTTTTTT CASSQEQGKNEKLFF
. TRBJ2-4 TRBV23-1 . TGCGCCAGCAGTCAATCGGACCTCCGGTCAAAAAACATTCAGTACTTC CASSQSDLRSKNIQYF
. TRBJ2-2 TRBV29-1 . TGCAGCGCTTCGGACTCCCCGCGTGCCGGGGAGCTGTTTTTT CSASDSPRAGELFF
. TRBJ1-1 TRBV7-9 . TGTGCCAGCAGCTCCCCAAACACATTTCCGATGGACACTGAAGCTTTCTTT CASSSPNTFPMDTEAFF
TRBD1 TRBJ2-4 TRBV15 . TGTGCCACCAGCAGACGACAGGGGGCGGACATTCAGTACTTC CATSRRQGADIQYF
TRBD2 TRBJ2-7 TRBV6-5 . TGTGCCAGCAGTTATGGGGGGGACCCCTACGAGCAGTACTTC CASSYGGDPYEQYF
TRBD2 TRBJ2-1 TRBV19 . TGTGCCAGTAGTATAGTTTCTAGCGGATACAATGAGCAGTTCTTC CASSIVSSGYNEQFF
. TRBJ2-1 TRBV27 . TGTGCCAGCAGTTTTTTCCCCCGGCTCCTTGGGAATGAGCAGTTCTTC CASSFFPRLLGNEQFF
. TRBJ2-3 TRBV29-1 once TGCAGCGTTGCCCCCCAGGATACGCAGTATTTT CSVAPQDTQYF
. TRBJ1-2 TRBV12-3/TRBV12-4 . TGTGCCAGCAGTCCGATCGGCGGGTATGGCTACACCTTC CASSPIGGYGYTF
TRBD1 TRBJ1-4 TRBV9 . TGTGCCAGCAGTCCCCGGACAGGGTTGTATGAAAAACTGTTTTTT CASSPRTGLYEKLFF